Listed here are 24 T cell receptor beta chains from one sample, sequenced in a study of blood T cell repertoires in COVID-19. The method was immunoSEQ multiplex PCR; TCRdb's version includes in-frame clones alone and lacks a portion of them. Of approximately 90,000 clones listed, about 91% are singletons. Source material: peripheral blood. These receptors originate from a man between 60 and 75 years old with acute or convalescent COVID-19.

J is TRBJ1-4 and V is TRBV12-3 or TRBV12-4; D remains ambiguous. This CDR3 is built from 11 residues. Trimming took 2 bases from V and 11 from J, leaving 6 bases between them. CDR3 protein: CASSLRSKLFF. The CDR3 DNA is TGTGCCAGCAGTTTACGTAGCAAACTGTTTTTT.

This chain links TRBV29-1 with TRBJ1-4; 9 nucleotides match TRBD1. The length of the CDR3 is 13 residues. V lost 3 bases to trimming and J lost 7 bases; unmatched junction nucleotides: 3. The germline gives CDR1 SQVTM, CDR2 ANQGSEA. The CDR3 region is CSVDTGGFEKLFF. The CDR3 DNA reads as TGCAGCGTTGATACAGGGGGCTTTGAAAAACTGTTTTTT. Full variable domain (outside the CDR3, taken from reference TRBV29-1 and TRBJ1-4): SAVISQKPSRDICQRGTSLTIQCQVDSQVTMMFWYRQQPGQSLTLIATANQGSEATYESGFVIDKFPISRPNLTFSTLTVSNMSPEDSSIYLCSVDTGGFEKLFFGSGTQLSVL.

The chain combines TRBV24-1 with TRBJ2-1; no reliable D call. The ends were cut back, 1 base at V and 3 bases at J, with 9 bases in the middle. The germline V gene has CDR1 KGHDR and CDR2 SFDVKD. The CDR3 is made up of 15 amino acids. CDR3 sequence: CATSDFLSGYNEQFF. CDR3 nucleotides: TGTGCCACCAGTGATTTTTTATCCGGCTACAATGAGCAGTTCTTC.

V usage is TRBV28 and J usage is TRBJ2-2; D remains ambiguous. Trimming removed 5 bases at V and 0 bases at J, with 4 bases between. This CDR3 has 13 residues. Germline assignment: CDR1 MDHEN and CDR2 SYDVKM. This CDR3 is CASSTPNTGELFF. CDR3 in DNA: TGTGCCAGCAGTACACCGAACACCGGGGAGCTGTTTTTT.

This clone was counted a few times. The J gene is TRBJ1-6, the V gene TRBV30, with TRBD1 identical over 9 bases. In germline, CDR1 is GTSNPN, CDR2 SVGIG (reference sequence). V gave up 0 bases and J gave up 9 bases; unmatched junction bases: 3. There are 14 residues in the CDR3. The CDR3 bases are TGTGCCTGGAGTGTGGACAGGGGACCTTCACCCCTCCACTTT. This gives the protein CAWSVDRGPSPLHF.

This chain connects TRBV5-1 to TRBJ2-7; 7 bases are shared with TRBD2. Germline CDR1 is SGHRS and CDR2 is YFSETQ. The V and J ends lost 2 bases and 5 bases, in that order; junction bases with no gene match: 7. The CDR3 extends over 14 amino acids. The CDR3, as DNA: TGCGCCAGCAGCTTAGGGACTACCCTTAACGAGCAGTACTTC. The encoded protein is CASSLGTTLNEQYF. The whole variable domain, filled in from reference TRBV5-1 and TRBJ2-7, reads KAGVTQTPRYLIKTRGQQVTLSCSPISGHRSVSWYQQTPGQGLQFLFEYFSETQRNKGNFPGRFSGRQFSNSRSEMNVSTLELGDSALYLCASSLGTTLNEQYFGPGTRLTVT.

The CDR3 here is CSASGDPTRGTEAFF. The DNA of the CDR3 is TGCAGTGCTAGTGGGGACCCCACCAGGGGCACTGAAGCTTTCTTT. The gene calls are TRBV20-1 and TRBJ1-1; tentatively, D is TRBD1 (6 bases). CDR3 size: 15 residues. Trimming stripped 3 bases from V and 4 bases from J, with 18 bases between. Looked up from germline, CDR1 is DFQATT and CDR2 is SNEGSKA (reference sequence).

J is TRBJ2-7 and V is TRBV29-1, with D possibly TRBD2 on 5 matching bases. CDR1 is SQVTM and CDR2 is ANQGSEA in the germline V gene. The length of the CDR3 is 13 residues. V was clipped by 4 bases and J by 0 bases, with 10 bases between them. The CDR3 DNA reads TGCAGCGTTGTTGAGCGGAACTCCTACGAGCAGTACTTC. Its protein is CSVVERNSYEQYF.

The V and J genes are TRBV18 and TRBJ2-2; 9 bases match TRBD2. The J segment lost 5 bases and the V segment lost 2 bases, leaving 6 bases of the junction unmatched. The germline gives CDR1 KGHSH, CDR2 LQKENI. CDR3 length: 16 amino acids. CDR3 in amino acids: CASSPIAGVSTGELFF. The DNA for the CDR3 is TGTGCCAGCTCACCAATAGCGGGAGTTTCGACCGGGGAGCTGTTTTTT.

The chain is built from TRBV12-3 or TRBV12-4 and TRBJ1-2, with D hard to call. CDR3 size: 13 residues. V was shortened by 5 bases and J by 7 bases, with 14 bases between the two germline ends. The chain's CDR3 is CASSLGSGSGYTF. CDR3 nucleotide sequence: TGTGCCAGCAGTCTCGGTTCGGGGTCTGGCTACACCTTC.

Written as DNA, the CDR3 is TGTGCCTGGAGTGACAGGGTGGTTTCTGGAAACACCATATATTTT. Amino acid sequence: CAWSDRVVSGNTIYF. The chain couples TRBV30 to TRBJ1-3; tentatively, D is TRBD1 (6 bases). The CDR3 totals 15 residues. Trimming stripped 1 base from V and 1 base from J, with 11 bases between. Germline values: CDR1 GTSNPN, CDR2 SVGIG (reference sequence).

The chain has TRBV27 and TRBJ1-2; D gene ambiguous. Per germline, CDR1 MNHEY and CDR2 SMNVEV (reference sequence). Trimming took off 5 bases at V and 1 base at J, with 8 bases between the two ends. The CDR3 runs to 13 residues. CDR3 DNA sequence: TGTGCCAGCAGTCCAATCGGTAACTATGGCTACACCTTC. Residues: CASSPIGNYGYTF.

The V call is TRBV18, the J call TRBJ2-7, with TRBD1 matching over 9 bases. V trimming: 6 bases; J trimming: 3 bases; junction bases outside the gene matches: 9. The CDR3 has 15 amino acids. Germline assignment: CDR1 KGHSH and CDR2 LQKENI. DNA for the CDR3: TGTGCCAGCTCCCAGACAGGGGGTGGGAACTACGAGCAGTACTTC. It is translated as CASSQTGGGNYEQYF.

This chain joins TRBV19 and TRBJ2-1; D perhaps matches TRBD2 (5 bases). The CDR3 is 13 amino acids. The V gene lost 0 bases and the J gene lost 10 bases, with 10 bases spanning the gap. Germline V gene sequence: CDR1 LNHDA, CDR2 SQIVND (reference sequence). This CDR3 reads CASSIDLEAEQFF. In DNA, the CDR3 is TGTGCCAGTAGTATAGATTTGGAGGCCGAGCAGTTCTTC.

This chain uses TRBV27 with TRBJ1-1; 8 bases fit TRBD1. Germline CDR1 reads MNHEY; CDR2 reads SMNVEV (reference sequence). V gave up 10 bases and J gave up 7 bases; unmatched junction bases: 8. The CDR3 is made up of 12 amino acids. The CDR3 reads CATRQGYGEAFF. In DNA, the CDR3 is TGTGCCACCAGACAGGGGTATGGTGAAGCTTTCTTT.

The chain joins TRBV29-1 to TRBJ2-3; perhaps TRBD1 as D (6 bases). CDR1 SQVTM and CDR2 ANQGSEA come from the germline V gene. CDR3 length equals 13 residues. V lost 4 bases and J lost 0, with 8 bases in between. In nucleotides, the CDR3 is TGCAGCGTTGTAACAGGGAGCACAGATACGCAGTATTTT. It codes for CSVVTGSTDTQYF.

The chain is built from TRBV28 and TRBJ2-1, with TRBD1 matching 7 bases. V was pared by 6 bases and J by 8 bases, with 10 bases of the junction left unmatched. The CDR3 is 14 amino acids. Germline V gene sequence: CDR1 MDHEN, CDR2 SYDVKM. The CDR3 coding sequence is TGTGCCAGCAGAGCACAGGGGAATAACTATGAGCAGTTCTTC. This encodes CASRAQGNNYEQFF.

The chain links TRBV9 to TRBJ2-1; 8 bases fit TRBD1. J lost 7 bases, V lost 0 bases, and 6 bases had no gene match. CDR1 and CDR2 from the germline V gene are SGDLS and YYNGEE. The CDR3 totals 15 residues. The CDR3 DNA sequence: TGTGCCAGCAGCGTAGCTGGTCAGGGGGCAAATGAGCAGTTCTTC. It is translated as CASSVAGQGANEQFF.

The chain couples TRBV6-4 to TRBJ1-6; 9 bases fit TRBD1. V dropped 6 bases and J dropped 7; count of bases not matched to a gene: 13. The CDR3 extends over 17 amino acids. Per germline, CDR1 MRHNA and CDR2 SNTAGT. The CDR3 nucleotides read TGTGCCAGCAGCGAAACCCGCCGGGGGACAGGGAATTCACCCCTCCACTTT. Encoded protein: CASSETRRGTGNSPLHF.

This clone was seen a handful of times. This sequence joins TRBV5-6 and TRBJ2-7; 10 bases are a match to TRBD1. In germline, CDR1 is SGHDT, CDR2 YYEEEE. V trimming: 4 bases; J trimming: 5 bases; junction bases outside the gene matches: 15. The CDR3 sequence is 17 residues long. For the CDR3, the DNA is TGTGCCAGCAGCGTTAGTGTTCGACAGGGGGCTTACCACGAGCAGTACTTC. This sequence encodes CASSVSVRQGAYHEQYF.

The chain recombines TRBV5-1 with TRBJ1-5; 10 bases map to TRBD1. Germline lookup yields CDR1 SGHRS and CDR2 YFSETQ. Losses at the gene ends were 4 bases for V and 11 bases for J; bases not matched to a gene: 6. This CDR3 has 13 amino acids. This CDR3 reads CASSVGQGMTQHF. The CDR3 bases are TGCGCCAGCAGCGTGGGACAGGGGATGACCCAGCATTTT.

The chain joins TRBV30 to TRBJ2-1, with 10 bases matching TRBD1. CDR3 length: 18 amino acids. Germline lookup yields CDR1 GTSNPN and CDR2 SVGIG (reference sequence). J lost 7 bases, V lost 0 bases, and 15 bases had no gene match. The CDR3 coding sequence is TGTGCCTGGAGTGTCATCCTCCTCCGGGACAGGGGTGGGAATGAGCAGTTCTTC. Translated: CAWSVILLRDRGGNEQFF.

This sequence joins TRBV7-2 and TRBJ2-2, with 9 bases matching TRBD2. The V gene end was trimmed by 3 bases and the J gene end by 5 bases; junction bases not matched to a gene: 4. The CDR3 is made up of 15 amino acids. Germline lookup yields CDR1 SGHTA and CDR2 FQGNSA. CDR3 DNA sequence: TGTGCCAGCAGCTTTGCGACTAGCGGTACCGGGGAGCTGTTTTTT. This sequence encodes CASSFATSGTGELFF.

The J gene is TRBJ2-1, the V gene TRBV29-1; 7 nucleotides agree with TRBD2. The CDR3 consists of 14 residues. Per germline, CDR1 SQVTM and CDR2 ANQGSEA. V lost 8 bases and J lost 10; bases outside the gene matches: 17. CDR3 residues: CSTGGSSPRGEQFF. The CDR3 DNA is TGCAGCACCGGCGGGAGCTCCCCCCGGGGAGAGCAGTTCTTC.